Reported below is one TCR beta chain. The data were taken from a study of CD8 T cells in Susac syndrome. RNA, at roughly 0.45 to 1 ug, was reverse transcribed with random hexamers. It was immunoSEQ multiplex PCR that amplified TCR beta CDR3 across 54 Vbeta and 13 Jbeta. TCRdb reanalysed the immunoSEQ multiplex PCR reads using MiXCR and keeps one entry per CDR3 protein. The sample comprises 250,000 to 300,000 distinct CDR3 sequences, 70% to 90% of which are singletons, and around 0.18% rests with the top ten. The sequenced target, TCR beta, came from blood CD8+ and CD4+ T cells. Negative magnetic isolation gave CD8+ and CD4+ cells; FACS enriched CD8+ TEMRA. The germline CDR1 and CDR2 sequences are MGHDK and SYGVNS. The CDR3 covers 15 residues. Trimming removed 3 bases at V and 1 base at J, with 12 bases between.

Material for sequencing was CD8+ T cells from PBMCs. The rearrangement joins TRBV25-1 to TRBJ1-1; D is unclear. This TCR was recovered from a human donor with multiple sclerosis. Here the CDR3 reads CASSDFEAANTEAFF. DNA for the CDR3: TGTGCCAGCAGTGATTTCGAGGCCGCGAACACTGAAGCTTTCTTT.